This T cell receptor (beta chain) was identified during a study of T cell repertoires in cytomegalovirus infection. Study information: CMV epitopes that were recently identified and HLA-C-restricted were used alongside well-studied HLA-B-restricted ones. CMV infection plus the matching HLA type was flagged by public TCR beta signatures.

With regard to this clonotype: The antigen remains unidentified.

Overall study findings and caveats: Cumulative frequency of public TCR beta families picked out carriers of CMV plus the relevant HLA.

Per germline, CDR1 SGHDN and CDR2 FVKESK. This CDR3 spans 15 amino acids. V was pared by 4 bases and J by 2 bases, with 7 bases of the junction left unmatched. TCRdb passed the reads through MiXCR, listing each CDR3 protein once. The table records approximately 390,000 distinct CDR3 sequences, approximately 30% of them present only once. J is TRBJ1-2 and V is TRBV14, with 7 bases lining up with TRBD1. This TCR was sampled from a human donor in good health (CMV status not recorded). Some clones in this sample may be carry-over from other donors' samples. Sequencing used cultured PBMCs, obtained from culture after CMV antigen stimulation. DNA of the CDR3: TGTGCCAGCAGCCGCTACAGGGGCTCGAACTATGGCTACACCTTC. This gives the protein CASSRYRGSNYGYTF.